This TCR beta chain originates from a study of shared clonotypes between healthy human individuals. Whole-study results and caveats: Clonotype sharing across donors was expected to vary with sequencing depth.

Here immunoSEQ multiplex PCR was the method, and the copy in TCRdb shows in-frame clones only, minus some. Of approximately 1,500,000 clones listed, roughly 97% are singletons. Comments on this clone: Its antigen remains unidentified.

The sequence derives from a man in his thirties or forties in good health. The specimen sequenced was naive CD4+ T cells sorted from blood. Subset in this sample: CD45RA+ positively selected.

The CDR3 DNA is TGTGCCAGCAGCCGTTCAGGGGAAGGGACCTCTGGAAACACCATATATTTT. Protein product: CASSRSGEGTSGNTIYF. This chain joins TRBV11-3 and TRBJ1-3; a weak D match, TRBD1 (6 bases). From germline, CDR1 is SGHNT and CDR2 YENEEA. CDR3 length: 17 amino acids. Trimming stripped 5 bases from V and 0 bases from J, with 17 bases between.